This T cell receptor beta chain is drawn from a study of early T cells in non-severe SARS-CoV-2 infection. Across the whole study: Sequencing used unsorted whole-blood bulk RNA, so chains lack pairing.

In regard to this clonotype: As yet, its antigen is unknown.

The CDR3 totals 14 residues. CDR1 and CDR2 from the germline V gene are DFQATT and SNEGSKA (reference sequence). Trimming at V came to 5 bases and at J to 10 bases, leaving 10 bases not matched to a gene. Study findings and constraints: Reliance on VDJdb matching favored anti-spike CD8 responses; private and CD4 specificities were missed.

Separate cDNA molecules each had unique molecular identifiers attached to them. TCRdb used MiXCR to reprocess the 5' RACE reads, holding one entry per CDR3 protein. The table records more than 90,000 distinct CDR3 sequences, about 13% of them present only once. This TCR was sampled from an adult who was a healthcare worker with PCR-confirmed SARS-CoV-2 infection or an uninfected control (not recorded which). The chain combines TRBV20-1 with TRBJ1-6; 8 nucleotides line up with TRBD1. Input material: whole blood. The CDR3 region has the DNA TGCAGTGCTGAGCACGGACAGGGCGTCTCACCCCTCCACTTT. Encoded protein: CSAEHGQGVSPLHF.